This T cell receptor beta chain was captured by sequencing in a study of cytomegalovirus exposure and HLA in healthy donors. Study in general: Earlier, 95 million to 140 million unique TCR beta sequences were recovered from about 200 million T cells by an analysis. Study results and limitations: In a later analysis, V- and J-gene trimming of beta chains associated with a DCLRE1C missense variant, replicated independently. Presence/absence analyses treated sequencing depth as roughly uniform across donors. With further analysis later on, most CMV-associated TCR beta chains appeared HLA-restricted.

About this clone: Antigen unknown.

The germline V gene has CDR1 MDHEN and CDR2 SYDVKM. The CDR3 has 15 amino acids. The junction had 6 bases not matched to a gene; V was cut back by 6 bases and J by 0 bases. The PCR made use of 60 Vbeta and 13 Jbeta primers. The data were produced by immunoSEQ multiplex PCR, yet TCRdb's version contains in-frame clones alone and is incomplete. The data show 100,000 to 150,000 clones, with approximately 78% seen just once and about 1% held by the top ten. Sequencing was carried out using PBMCs. The TCR originated in a woman in her twenties or thirties in good health and CMV-seronegative. V and J are TRBV28 and TRBJ1-1; 8 bases are a match to TRBD1. The CDR3 region is CASSPGQGLNTEAFF. The CDR3 nucleotides read TGTGCCAGCAGCCCCGGACAGGGCCTGAACACTGAAGCTTTCTTT.